These T cell receptor beta chains were read from a single sample in a study of cytomegalovirus exposure and HLA in healthy donors. Sequencing was performed with immunoSEQ multiplex PCR; in TCRdb, only in-frame clones are kept and a portion is missing. The top ten clones hold less than 4.5% of a sample with about 200,000 clones, about 78% of them seen once. Material: PBMCs. Every receptor here comes from a male donor in good health and CMV-seronegative. Both conserved end residues are part of each CDR3. D genes are given only for firm matches. Clone size is shown for a subset of rows, as once, few, many or a class of expanded clone.

j_call: TRBJ1-1; v_call: TRBV19; d_call: TRBD1; clone_size: NA; cdr3_nt: TGTGCCAGTAGTACGACAGGGGGCGGAGAAGCTTTCTTT; cdr3_aa: CASSTTGGGEAFF
j_call: TRBJ1-5; v_call: TRBV11-2; d_call: NA; clone_size: NA; cdr3_nt: TGTGCCAGCAGCCAGGGATCCGGAGATCAGCCCCAGCATTTT; cdr3_aa: CASSQGSGDQPQHF
j_call: TRBJ2-7; v_call: TRBV5-4; d_call: TRBD1; clone_size: NA; cdr3_nt: TGTGCCAGCAGCAGGGGACAGGGGACTCCCTACGAGCAGTACTTC; cdr3_aa: CASSRGQGTPYEQYF
j_call: TRBJ2-7; v_call: TRBV12-2; d_call: NA; clone_size: NA; cdr3_nt: TGTGCAAGTCGCTTAGATAGGCTAGCGGGAGGTTACGAGCAGTACTTC; cdr3_aa: CASRLDRLAGGYEQYF
j_call: TRBJ1-1; v_call: TRBV7-9; d_call: NA; clone_size: few; cdr3_nt: TGTGCCAGCAGGCTGGGCCCAGGGGACTATTTCGCTGAAGCTTTCTTT; cdr3_aa: CASRLGPGDYFAEAFF
j_call: TRBJ2-7; v_call: TRBV19; d_call: TRBD1; clone_size: NA; cdr3_nt: TGTGCCAGTGCGAAAAGACAGGGGCCCTACGAGCAGTACTTC; cdr3_aa: CASAKRQGPYEQYF
j_call: TRBJ1-2; v_call: TRBV10-1; d_call: TRBD1; clone_size: NA; cdr3_nt: TGCGCCAGCAGGAGGACAGGGGGCGATGGCCACATCTTC; cdr3_aa: CASRRTGGDGHIF
j_call: TRBJ2-7; v_call: TRBV6-1; d_call: NA; clone_size: NA; cdr3_nt: TGTGCCAGCAGTGAGACAGAGCAGGGCTACGAGCAGTACTTC; cdr3_aa: CASSETEQGYEQYF
j_call: TRBJ2-7; v_call: TRBV28; d_call: TRBD1; clone_size: NA; cdr3_nt: TGTGCCAGCATTCACGGGACAGGTCCCTACGAGCAGTACTTC; cdr3_aa: CASIHGTGPYEQYF
j_call: TRBJ2-1; v_call: TRBV11-3; d_call: TRBD2; clone_size: NA; cdr3_nt: TGTGCCAGCAGCGGAAGGACTAGCGGGAGGGAAAACAATGAGCAGTTCTTC; cdr3_aa: CASSGRTSGRENNEQFF
j_call: TRBJ1-3; v_call: TRBV5-1; d_call: NA; clone_size: NA; cdr3_nt: TGCGCCAGCAGCTTGGCAGTGACAGGTGACTCTGGAAACACCATATATTTT; cdr3_aa: CASSLAVTGDSGNTIYF
j_call: TRBJ1-5; v_call: TRBV6-5; d_call: TRBD1; clone_size: NA; cdr3_nt: TGTGCCAGCAGCCCGGGACAGGGGGGCAATCAGCCCCAGCATTTT; cdr3_aa: CASSPGQGGNQPQHF
j_call: TRBJ1-4; v_call: TRBV9; d_call: NA; clone_size: NA; cdr3_nt: TGTGCCAGCAGCGTAGGGACAGACTTTACAACTAATGAAAAACTGTTTTTT; cdr3_aa: CASSVGTDFTTNEKLFF
j_call: TRBJ2-1; v_call: TRBV2; d_call: TRBD2; clone_size: NA; cdr3_nt: TGTGCCAGCAGGGCCCGACTAGCGGGAGGGGACAATGAGCAGTTCTTC; cdr3_aa: CASRARLAGGDNEQFF
j_call: TRBJ2-6; v_call: TRBV29-1; d_call: TRBD1; clone_size: NA; cdr3_nt: TGCAGCGTTGGTGGGGACAGGGGTTCCGGGGCCAACGTCCTGACTTTC; cdr3_aa: CSVGGDRGSGANVLTF
j_call: TRBJ2-5; v_call: TRBV5-1; d_call: NA; clone_size: NA; cdr3_nt: TGCGCCAGCAGCCCGTTTAGATCAGAGACCCAGTACTTC; cdr3_aa: CASSPFRSETQYF
j_call: TRBJ2-7; v_call: TRBV4-1; d_call: TRBD1; clone_size: few; cdr3_nt: TGCGCCAGCAGCTCCGGGACAGGGGGCGACGAGCAGTACTTC; cdr3_aa: CASSSGTGGDEQYF
j_call: TRBJ1-2; v_call: TRBV28; d_call: TRBD1; clone_size: NA; cdr3_nt: TGTGCCAGCAGTTTATTGCCGGGACAGGGCTATGGCTACACCTTC; cdr3_aa: CASSLLPGQGYGYTF
j_call: TRBJ2-7; v_call: TRBV5-1; d_call: NA; clone_size: NA; cdr3_nt: TGCGCCAGCAGTTCCCAAGGGGGCTACGAGCAGTACTTC; cdr3_aa: CASSSQGGYEQYF
j_call: TRBJ2-7; v_call: TRBV18; d_call: NA; clone_size: once; cdr3_nt: TGTGCCAGCTCACCACCGACAGAGGCCTACGAGCAGTACTTC; cdr3_aa: CASSPPTEAYEQYF
j_call: TRBJ2-7; v_call: TRBV20-1; d_call: TRBD2; clone_size: NA; cdr3_nt: TGCAGTGCTCTGCTTAGCGGGAGTTCTCGCTTC; cdr3_aa: CSALLSGSSRF
j_call: TRBJ2-1; v_call: TRBV5-1; d_call: TRBD2; clone_size: once; cdr3_nt: TGCGCCAGCAGCGGCGGGACTAGCGTTCCACGGAGCTCCTACAATGAGCAGTTCTTC; cdr3_aa: CASSGGTSVPRSSYNEQFF
j_call: TRBJ1-3; v_call: TRBV28; d_call: TRBD1; clone_size: NA; cdr3_nt: TGTGCCAGCACCTCGGGACAGGGGGCGTGGGGAAACACCATATATTTT; cdr3_aa: CASTSGQGAWGNTIYF
j_call: TRBJ2-7; v_call: TRBV5-5; d_call: NA; clone_size: NA; cdr3_nt: TGTGCCAGCAGCTTGACTCCGGGACAAAGAAGCTCCTACGAGCAGTACTTC; cdr3_aa: CASSLTPGQRSSYEQYF
j_call: TRBJ1-6; v_call: TRBV5-1; d_call: NA; clone_size: NA; cdr3_nt: TGCGCCAGCAGCTCGGGGAGTGGTGGTCGGAATTCACCCCTCCACTTT; cdr3_aa: CASSSGSGGRNSPLHF
j_call: TRBJ1-5; v_call: TRBV19; d_call: TRBD1; clone_size: few; cdr3_nt: TGTGCCAGTAGTATAGACGGACAGGGAAGGCGTCAGCCCCAGCATTTT; cdr3_aa: CASSIDGQGRRQPQHF